This record covers a single TCR beta chain. Its antigen remains unidentified. Compared with germline, one end of the junction differs, possibly owing to a read error. Sequencing used immunoSEQ v3. This table comes from immunoSEQ multiplex PCR, and its TCRdb copy is limited to in-frame clones, with some not included. The sample carries 12,000 or so clones, approximately 52% recorded once. This specimen belongs to a study of TIL therapy for anti-PD-1-resistant metastatic lung cancer. Looking at the study overall: Median tumor mutation burden was 1.5 mutations per megabase. Whole-study results and caveats: Many TIL product clones were absent from baseline tumor, suggesting clonal contraction.

Time point reported: pre-treatment sample, taken before nivolumab and TIL therapy. Tumor tissue came from excised metastases, mostly pleural nodules or supraclavicular lymph nodes. Patients were adults with stage 4 NSCLC. The CDR3 runs to 14 residues. Germline CDR1 reads SNHLY; CDR2 reads FYNNEI. The chain recombines TRBV2 with TRBJ2-1; maybe TRBD2 (6 bases). The sample was tumor tissue, taken at baseline. The TCR comes from a person aged 25-85 years with non-small cell lung cancer. In DNA, the CDR3 is TGTGCCGGCAGTGTGGGAGGCAGCTACAATGAGCAGTTCTTC. This encodes CAGSVGGSYNEQFF.